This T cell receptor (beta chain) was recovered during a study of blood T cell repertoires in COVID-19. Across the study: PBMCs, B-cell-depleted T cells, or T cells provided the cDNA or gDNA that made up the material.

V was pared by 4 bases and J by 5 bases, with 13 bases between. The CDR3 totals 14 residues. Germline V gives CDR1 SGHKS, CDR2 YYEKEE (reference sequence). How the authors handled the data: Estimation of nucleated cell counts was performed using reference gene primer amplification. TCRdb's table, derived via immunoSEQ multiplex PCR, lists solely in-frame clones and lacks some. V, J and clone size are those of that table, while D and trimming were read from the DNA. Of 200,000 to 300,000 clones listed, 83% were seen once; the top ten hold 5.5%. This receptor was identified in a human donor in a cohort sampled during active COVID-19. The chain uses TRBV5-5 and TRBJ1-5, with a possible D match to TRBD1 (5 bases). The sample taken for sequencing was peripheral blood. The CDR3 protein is CASSPDRIDQPQHF. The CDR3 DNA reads TGTGCCAGCAGCCCCGACAGAATAGATCAGCCCCAGCATTTT.